This T cell receptor (beta chain) was profiled in a study of blood T cell repertoires in COVID-19 (TCRdb year 2020). About the investigation overall: Samples from collaborators originated in the United States, Italy and Spain and spanned both the acute and convalescent phases of COVID-19. The prospective study material was composed of cDNA or gDNA derived from T cells, B-cell-depleted T cells, or PBMCs. The repertoires were made available in a free public database intended to serve as a resource for research on the immune response to SARS-CoV-2. A de-identified subject ID, COVID-19 status, age in years and sex were almost always included in the sample metadata. HLA class I and class II types, where available, came from metadata supplied by the sample provider rather than from assay-based typing. The dataset comprised deeply sampled blood TCRbeta repertoires from subjects exposed to, actively infected with, or recovered from COVID-19. Samples were obtained from the ongoing ImmuneRACE study (first 160 participants) and from some 1,200 subjects provided by 6 global collaborators. Results and caveats for the whole study, not just this receptor: Clinical and demographic metadata were provided uncurated, with the amount varying by source and participant.

Notes on this clone: Its antigen is currently not known. Base qualities are not at hand, and no much larger clone is one base apart.

Per the germline V gene, SGHRS is the CDR1 and YFSETQ is the CDR2. From cysteine to phenylalanine, the CDR3 is 15 amino acids long. The DNA shown is the 45-base CDR3, in frame from base 1. V is cut back by 4 bases and J by 5 bases, with 11 bases in the junction unmatched. Enrolling through a virtual design, the prospective study's participants ranged in age from roughly 18 to 100 years and lived across roughly 23 United States geographic areas. Cohort assignment in the prospective study relied on participant-reported clinical history from a screening survey and a study questionnaire. In the prospective study, whole blood, serum and a nasopharyngeal or oropharyngeal swab were collected from each participant by mobile phlebotomists. Participants in the prospective study had the option to provide additional blood draws and questionnaires over a 2-month period. Before DNA extraction, prospective study blood samples were shipped either frozen or at room temperature.

TCRbeta CDR3 regions were amplified from genomic DNA by means of the immunoSEQ Assay, a bias-controlled multiplex PCR. Per the source publication's procedure: Within the assay, amplification of reference gene primers was used to estimate how many nucleated cells each sample contained. To quantify the absolute abundance of each unique TCRbeta CDR3 rearrangement, sequence reads were collapsed and filtered. Productive Simpson clonality was computed per sample as the square root of Simpson's diversity index over productive rearrangements. TCRdb retrieved this table from immuneACCESS and kept in-frame rearrangements only. Not all clones are present; in checked studies, unresolved V genes account for under half, and no reason is known for the remainder. The DNA was the basis for D and trimming; V, J and clone size are from that table. Here the sample has 300,000 to 350,000 clones; nearly 90% occur a single time. The top ten hold 3.5% to 4.5% of the sample.

The chain is made from TRBV5-1 and TRBJ2-5, with 7 junctional bases fitting TRBD2. The material sequenced was PBMCs or T cells enriched from blood (not recorded which). The receptor's source is a woman under 30 with acute COVID-19. The encoded CDR3 is CASSRDPWGGETQYF. The DNA sequence reads TGCGCCAGCAGCAGAGACCCTTGGGGAGGGGAGACCCAGTACTTC.